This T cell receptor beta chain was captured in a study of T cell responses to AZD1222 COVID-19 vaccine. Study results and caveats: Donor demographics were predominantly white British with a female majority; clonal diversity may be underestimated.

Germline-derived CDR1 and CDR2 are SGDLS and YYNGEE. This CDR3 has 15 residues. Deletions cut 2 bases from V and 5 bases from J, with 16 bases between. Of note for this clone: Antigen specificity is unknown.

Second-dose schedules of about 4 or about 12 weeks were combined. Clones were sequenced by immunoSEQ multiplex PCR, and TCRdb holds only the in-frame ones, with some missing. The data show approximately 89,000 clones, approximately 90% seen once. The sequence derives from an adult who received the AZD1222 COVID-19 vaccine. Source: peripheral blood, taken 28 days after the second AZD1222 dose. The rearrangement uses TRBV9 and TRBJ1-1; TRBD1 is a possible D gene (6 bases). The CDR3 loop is CASSVQQGSGTEAFF. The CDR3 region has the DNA TGTGCCAGCAGCGTCCAACAGGGTTCAGGTACTGAAGCTTTCTTT.